Listed below are T cell receptor beta chains from one sample, sequenced in a study of T cells after yellow fever vaccination. TCRdb reprocessed the 5' RACE reads via MiXCR and lists one record per CDR3 protein. This sample has just under 600,000 distinct CDR3 sequences, with roughly 14% found just once. This material consisted of PBMCs, taken on the day of the yellow fever booster vaccination. These receptor sequences come from a man in his thirties or forties who received the YFV17D yellow fever vaccine. The CDR3 runs from the conserved cysteine through the conserved F or W. D genes are given only for firm matches. Size is stated for part of the rows, as once, few or many counts, or as a class when the clone is expanded.

J gene	V gene	clone size	D gene	CDR3 DNA	CDR3 protein
TRBJ2-1	TRBV19	-	-	TGTGCCAGTAGACCCCACGGGACGCCGAACAATGAGCAGTTCTTC	CASRPHGTPNNEQFF
TRBJ2-1	TRBV18	-	TRBD2	TGTGCCAGCTCACTAAACTCAGCGGGGTCCTACAATGAGCAGTTCTTC	CASSLNSAGSYNEQFF
TRBJ2-2	TRBV19	few	TRBD1	TGTGCCAGTATTCAGGGGGCGCGAAGCGGGGAGCTGTTTTTT	CASIQGARSGELFF
TRBJ2-3	TRBV9	few	-	TGTGCCAGCAGCGCCTTCACTAGATTGACAGATACGCAGTATTTT	CASSAFTRLTDTQYF
TRBJ2-1	TRBV20-1	-	-	TGCAGTGTTTCCGGGACAACACACAATGAGCAGTTCTTC	CSVSGTTHNEQFF
TRBJ2-1	TRBV4-3	few	TRBD2	TGCGCCAGCAGCCAAGGGACTAGGGCAAATGAGCAGTTCTTC	CASSQGTRANEQFF
TRBJ1-1	TRBV5-6	-	-	TGTGCCAGCAGGAATTACTACGTGTCGAACACTGAAGCTTTCTTT	CASRNYYVSNTEAFF
TRBJ2-1	TRBV11-2	-	TRBD2	TGTGCCAGCAGCTCACGGACTAGCGGGCACAATGAGCAGTTCTTC	CASSSRTSGHNEQFF
TRBJ2-2	TRBV7-9	-	TRBD2	TGTGCCAGCAGCTTAACCCAGACTAGCGGCACCGGGGAGCTGTTTTTT	CASSLTQTSGTGELFF
TRBJ2-6	TRBV7-2	-	-	TGTGCCAGCAGCTTCATGACCTCTGGGGCCAACGTCCTGACTTTC	CASSFMTSGANVLTF
TRBJ1-6	TRBV27	few	-	TGTGCCAGCAGGTTCGGGGTGACCAAAAATTCACCCCTCCACTTT	CASRFGVTKNSPLHF
TRBJ2-2	TRBV19	few	TRBD2	TGTGCCAGTAGGGGCAGGACTAGCCCGAACACCGGGGAGCTGTTTTTT	CASRGRTSPNTGELFF
TRBJ2-7	TRBV10-3	-	TRBD2	TGTGCCATCAGTGCTAGCGGGGTTACGAGCTCCTACGAGCAGTACTTC	CAISASGVTSSYEQYF
TRBJ2-1	TRBV4-1	-	-	TGCGCCAGCAGCCAAGCAGGGGGGGGACGGATCTACAATGAGCAGTTCTTC	CASSQAGGGRIYNEQFF
TRBJ2-7	TRBV20-1	few	TRBD2	TGCAGTGCTAGAGATGAGCGGGAGAGGGCCTACGAGCAGTACTTC	CSARDERERAYEQYF
TRBJ2-6	TRBV5-5	-	-	TGTGCCAGCAGCAAACAGAGCTCTGGGGCCAACGTCCTGACTTTC	CASSKQSSGANVLTF
TRBJ2-6	TRBV7-9	-	-	TGTGCCAGCAACTTGGGATTGGGAACTGGGGCCAACGTCCTGACTTTC	CASNLGLGTGANVLTF
TRBJ2-1	TRBV5-1	-	-	TGCGCCAGCAGCCTTGGTAGTTTAGCGCCTACCTACAATGAGCAGTTCTTC	CASSLGSLAPTYNEQFF
TRBJ2-3	TRBV5-8	-	-	TGTGCCAGCGGCCGGGGGCTAGCGTGGACAGATACGCAGTATTTT	CASGRGLAWTDTQYF